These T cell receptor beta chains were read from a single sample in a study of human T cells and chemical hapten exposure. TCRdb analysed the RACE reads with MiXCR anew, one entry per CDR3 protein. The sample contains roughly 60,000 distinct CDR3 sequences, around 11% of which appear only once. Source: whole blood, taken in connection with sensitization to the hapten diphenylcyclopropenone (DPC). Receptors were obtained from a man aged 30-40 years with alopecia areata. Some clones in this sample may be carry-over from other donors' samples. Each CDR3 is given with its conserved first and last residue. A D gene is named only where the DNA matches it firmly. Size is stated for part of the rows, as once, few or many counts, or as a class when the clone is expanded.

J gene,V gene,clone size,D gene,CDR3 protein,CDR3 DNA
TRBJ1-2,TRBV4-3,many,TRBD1,CASSQVSGQGIGYTF,TGCGCCAGCAGCCAAGTTTCGGGACAGGGTATAGGCTACACCTTC
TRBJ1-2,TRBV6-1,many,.,CASIPGGSSNYGYTF,TGTGCCAGCATTCCTGGGGGCTCCTCAAACTATGGCTACACCTTC
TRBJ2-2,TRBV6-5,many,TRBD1,CASSSRRGKNTGELFF,TGTGCCAGCAGTTCCCGCAGGGGGAAAAACACCGGGGAGCTGTTTTTT
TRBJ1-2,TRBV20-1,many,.,CSAREGWRNYGYTF,TGCAGTGCTAGAGAGGGGTGGCGTAACTATGGCTACACCTTC
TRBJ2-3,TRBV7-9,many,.,CASNRILGGGTDTQYF,TGTGCCAGCAATCGGATCCTGGGCGGGGGCACAGATACGCAGTATTTT
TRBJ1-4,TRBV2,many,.,CASSWTALYNEKLFF,TGTGCCAGCAGCTGGACAGCGCTCTATAATGAAAAACTGTTTTTT
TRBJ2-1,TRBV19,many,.,CASSIMGPGLDEQFF,TGTGCCAGTAGTATTATGGGCCCAGGGCTCGATGAGCAGTTCTTC
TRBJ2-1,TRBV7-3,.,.,CASSLQSGPYNEQFF,TGTGCCAGCAGCCTCCAGTCCGGACCTTACAATGAGCAGTTCTTC
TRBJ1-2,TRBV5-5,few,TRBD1,CASSLSGGYWDRVDDGYTF,TGTGCCAGCAGCTTGTCCGGGGGCTACTGGGACAGGGTGGACGATGGCTACACCTTC
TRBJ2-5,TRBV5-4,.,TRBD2,CASSLGGTEETQYF,TGTGCCAGCAGCCTGGGAGGGACCGAAGAGACCCAGTACTTC
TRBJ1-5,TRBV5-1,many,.,CASSLISNQPQHF,TGCGCCAGCAGCCTCATCAGCAATCAGCCCCAGCATTTT
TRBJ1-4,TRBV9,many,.,CASSVAGANEKLFF,TGTGCCAGCAGCGTAGCAGGGGCTAATGAAAAACTGTTTTTT
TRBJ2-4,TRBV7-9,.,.,CASSSSGTQAKNIQYF,TGTGCCAGCAGCTCCTCCGGGACGCAGGCCAAAAACATTCAGTACTTC
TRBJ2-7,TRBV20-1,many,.,CSARDERGTGGPREQYF,TGCAGTGCTAGAGATGAGAGGGGAACAGGAGGCCCAAGGGAGCAGTACTTC
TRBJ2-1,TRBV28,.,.,CASSLGALTGGQFF,TGTGCCAGCAGTTTGGGAGCCCTGACAGGTGGGCAGTTCTTC
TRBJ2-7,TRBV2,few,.,CASRREGGEQYF,TGTGCCAGCAGACGAGAGGGGGGCGAGCAGTACTTC
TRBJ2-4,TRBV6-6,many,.,CASSYSKQELAKNIQYF,TGTGCCAGCAGTTACTCGAAACAGGAGCTAGCCAAAAACATTCAGTACTTC
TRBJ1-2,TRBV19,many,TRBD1,CASSLQGSGYTF,TGTGCCAGTAGTCTACAGGGGTCTGGCTACACCTTC
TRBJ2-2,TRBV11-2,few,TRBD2,CASSFGGLPGELFF,TGTGCCAGCAGCTTCGGGGGACTACCCGGGGAGCTGTTTTTT
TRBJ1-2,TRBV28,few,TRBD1,CASRGTGSYGYTF,TGTGCCAGCAGAGGGACAGGGTCCTATGGCTACACCTTC
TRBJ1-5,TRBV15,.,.,CATASWSGNQPQHF,TGTGCCACCGCATCCTGGTCAGGCAATCAGCCCCAGCATTTT
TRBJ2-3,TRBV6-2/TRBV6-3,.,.,CASSSRRTDTQYF,TGTGCCAGCAGTTCTCGGAGGACAGATACGCAGTATTTT
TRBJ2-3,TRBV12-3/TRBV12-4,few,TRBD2,CASSPLPGGRSDTQYF,TGTGCCAGCAGTCCTCTACCGGGGGGGAGGTCAGATACGCAGTATTTT